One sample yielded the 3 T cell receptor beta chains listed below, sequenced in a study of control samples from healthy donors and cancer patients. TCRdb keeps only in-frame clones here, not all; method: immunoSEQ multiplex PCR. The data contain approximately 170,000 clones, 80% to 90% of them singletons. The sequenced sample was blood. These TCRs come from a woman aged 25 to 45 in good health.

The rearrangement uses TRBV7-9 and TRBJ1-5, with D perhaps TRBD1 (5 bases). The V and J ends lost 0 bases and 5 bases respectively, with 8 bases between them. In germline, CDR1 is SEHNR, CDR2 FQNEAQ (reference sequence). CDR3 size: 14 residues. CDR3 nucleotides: TGTGCCAGCAGCTTAGCGTGGGGGGATCAGCCCCAGCATTTT. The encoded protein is CASSLAWGDQPQHF. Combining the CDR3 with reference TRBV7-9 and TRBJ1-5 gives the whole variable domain DTGVSQNPRHKITKRGQNVTFRCDPISEHNRLYWYRQTLGQGPEFLTYFQNEAQLEKSRLLSDRFSAERPKGSFSTLEIQRTEQGDSAMYLCASSLAWGDQPQHFGDGTRLSIL.

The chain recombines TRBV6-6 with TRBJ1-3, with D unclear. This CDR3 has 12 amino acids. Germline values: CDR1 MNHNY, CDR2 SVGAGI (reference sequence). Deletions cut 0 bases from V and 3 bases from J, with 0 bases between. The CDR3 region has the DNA TGTGCCAGCAGTTACTCTGGAAACACCATATATTTT. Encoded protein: CASSYSGNTIYF.

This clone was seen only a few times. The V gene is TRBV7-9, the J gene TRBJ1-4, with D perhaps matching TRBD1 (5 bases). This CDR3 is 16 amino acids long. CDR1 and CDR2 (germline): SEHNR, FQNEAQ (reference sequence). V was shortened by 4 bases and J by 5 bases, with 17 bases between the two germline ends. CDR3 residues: CASSSPGRPPNEKLFF. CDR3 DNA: TGTGCCAGCAGCTCACCGGGACGGCCGCCGAATGAAAAACTGTTTTTT. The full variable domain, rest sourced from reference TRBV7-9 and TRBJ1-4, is DTGVSQNPRHKITKRGQNVTFRCDPISEHNRLYWYRQTLGQGPEFLTYFQNEAQLEKSRLLSDRFSAERPKGSFSTLEIQRTEQGDSAMYLCASSSPGRPPNEKLFFGSGTQLSVL.